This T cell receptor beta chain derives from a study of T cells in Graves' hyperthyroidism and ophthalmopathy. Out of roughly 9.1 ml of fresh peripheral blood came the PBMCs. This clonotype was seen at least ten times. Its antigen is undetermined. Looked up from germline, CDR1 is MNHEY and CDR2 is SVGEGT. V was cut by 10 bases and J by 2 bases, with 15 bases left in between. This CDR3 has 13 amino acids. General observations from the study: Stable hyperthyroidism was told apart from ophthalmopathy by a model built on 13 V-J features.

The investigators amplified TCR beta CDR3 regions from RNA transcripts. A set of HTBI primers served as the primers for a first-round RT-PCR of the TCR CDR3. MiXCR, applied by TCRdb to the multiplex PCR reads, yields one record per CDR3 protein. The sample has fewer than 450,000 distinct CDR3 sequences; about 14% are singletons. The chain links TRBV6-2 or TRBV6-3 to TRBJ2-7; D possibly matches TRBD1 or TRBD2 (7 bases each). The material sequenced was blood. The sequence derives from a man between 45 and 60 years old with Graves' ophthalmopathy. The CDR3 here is CATRGGRPYEQYF. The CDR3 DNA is TGTGCCACCAGGGGGGGCAGGCCCTACGAGCAGTACTTC.